Following are 29 T cell receptor beta chains from one sample sequenced in a study of blood T cell repertoires in COVID-19. The protocol was immunoSEQ multiplex PCR, while the TCRdb copy is restricted to in-frame clones and leaves out a portion. The sample shows 200,000 to 300,000 clones, roughly 86% of them seen only once. Specimen: peripheral blood. These receptors were taken from a man aged 35-49 years who had recovered from COVID-19.

The chain employs TRBV6-5 and TRBJ2-1, with 8 bases identical to TRBD2. This CDR3 is built from 14 residues. V lost 6 bases to trimming and J lost 8 bases; unmatched junction nucleotides: 9. Germline V lookup: CDR1 MNHEY, CDR2 SVGAGI. The CDR3 nucleotides are TGTGCCAGCAGCCCGGGACTAGGGCTCGATGAGCAGTTCTTC. Translating it yields CASSPGLGLDEQFF.

The CDR3 loop is CASSSKIGWWGPPYEQYF. DNA for the CDR3: TGCGCCAGCAGCTCCAAGATCGGTTGGTGGGGGCCCCCCTACGAGCAGTACTTC. The chain links TRBV4-3 to TRBJ2-7, with D possibly TRBD1 on 6 matching bases. The CDR3 extends over 18 amino acids. The ends were cut back, 5 bases at V and 2 bases at J, with 25 bases in the middle. Germline CDR1 reads LGHNA; CDR2 reads YSLEER.

This chain joins TRBV7-2 and TRBJ2-1; the match to TRBD1 covers 9 bases. This CDR3 spans 14 amino acids. The junction had 7 bases not matched to a gene; V was cut back by 8 bases and J by 5 bases. Per the germline V gene, CDR1 is SGHTA and CDR2 is FQGNSA. This CDR3 is CASGTGRSNNEQFF. In nucleotides, the CDR3 is TGTGCCAGCGGGACAGGGAGGTCCAACAATGAGCAGTTCTTC.

This chain uses TRBV12-3 or TRBV12-4 with TRBJ1-1; D unclear. Trimming removed 3 bases at V and 4 bases at J, with 9 bases between. CDR3 length: 13 residues. The DNA for the CDR3 is TGTGCCAGCAGTTTTACTTCGAGCACTGAAGCTTTCTTT. It is translated as CASSFTSSTEAFF.

The chain combines TRBV7-6 with TRBJ1-1; 7 bases line up with TRBD1. There are 13 residues in the CDR3. J lost 12 bases, V lost 2 bases, and 9 bases had no gene match. The V gene's germline CDR1 is SGHVS and CDR2 FNYEAQ. As DNA, the CDR3 is TGTGCCAGCAGCTTACCTTCCACAGGGGCCCCTTTCTTT. Protein product: CASSLPSTGAPFF.

V and J are TRBV2 and TRBJ2-5; 7 nucleotides align to TRBD2. CDR3 length: 14 amino acids. The germline V gene has CDR1 SNHLY and CDR2 FYNNEI. V was clipped by 8 bases and J by 5 bases; unmatched bases: 11. The CDR3 sequence is CASQGRDGRETQYF. The CDR3 DNA reads TGTGCCAGCCAGGGAAGGGACGGGAGGGAGACCCAGTACTTC.

The CDR3 spells CASGQSGGMRYEQYF. CDR3 nucleotides: TGTGCCAGCGGGCAATCGGGCGGGATGCGCTACGAGCAGTACTTC. This chain joins TRBV27 and TRBJ2-7; the D gene is possibly TRBD2 (6 bases). CDR1 is MNHEY and CDR2 is SMNVEV in the germline V gene (reference sequence). Deletions cut 8 bases from V and 3 bases from J, with 20 bases between. There are 15 residues in the CDR3.

CDR3 residues: CASSVDLGGEQYF. The CDR3 nucleotides read TGTGCCAGCAGCGTAGACCTGGGGGGAGAGCAGTACTTC. The rearrangement uses TRBV9 and TRBJ2-7; maybe TRBD2 (6 bases). V gave up 0 bases and J gave up 7 bases, with 11 bases separating them. CDR3 length: 13 amino acids. Germline assignment: CDR1 SGDLS and CDR2 YYNGEE.

The chain uses TRBV11-2 and TRBJ2-5; 10 bases agree with TRBD2. There are 16 residues in the CDR3. The V segment lost 2 bases and the J segment 5 bases; nucleotides outside the gene matches: 8. From germline, CDR1 is SGHAT and CDR2 FQNNGV. In DNA form, the CDR3 reads TGTGCCAGCAGCTTAAGGAGCGGGAGGGTTCAGGAGACCCAGTACTTC. Residues: CASSLRSGRVQETQYF. The whole variable domain, remainder taken from reference TRBV11-2 and TRBJ2-5, is EAGVAQSPRYKIIEKRQSVAFWCNPISGHATLYWYQQILGQGPKLLIQFQNNGVVDDSQLPKDRFSAERLKGVDSTLKIQPAKLEDSAVYLCASSLRSGRVQETQYFGPGTRLLVL.

This clone was observed a handful of times. V usage is TRBV11-2 and J usage is TRBJ1-1; D gene unclear. CDR1 SGHAT and CDR2 FQNNGV come from the germline V gene. The CDR3 consists of 14 residues. Trimming left V 1 base short and J 1 base short, with 7 bases between. The CDR3 DNA sequence: TGTGCCAGCAGCTTAGCCCCAGGGAACACTGAAGCTTTCTTT. It encodes CASSLAPGNTEAFF.

About this clone: The identical CDR3 is also encoded by other nucleotide sequences in the sample. The chain recombines TRBV7-2 with TRBJ2-3, with a possible D match to TRBD1 (6 bases). The CDR3 is 15 residues long. Trimming cost V 3 bases and J 0 bases, with 10 bases left between them. The V gene's germline CDR1 is SGHTA and CDR2 FQGNSA. The CDR3 DNA reads TGTGCCAGCAGCTTGGACAGAGTCAGCACAGATACGCAGTATTTT. It specifies CASSLDRVSTDTQYF.

This chain connects TRBV6-5 to TRBJ1-3; D is ambiguous. The CDR3 is 13 residues long. Per germline, CDR1 MNHEY and CDR2 SVGAGI. Trimming removed 6 bases from V and 2 bases from J, with 8 bases in between. CDR3 bases: TGTGCCAGCAGCGGTAACGCTGGAAACACCATATATTTT. This gives the protein CASSGNAGNTIYF.

The V gene is TRBV6-2 or TRBV6-3, the J gene TRBJ2-1; maybe TRBD1 (6 bases). V shed 3 bases and J shed 1 base, with 10 bases lying between them. Per the germline V gene, CDR1 is MNHEY and CDR2 is SVGEGT. The CDR3 sequence is 15 residues long. CDR3 loop: CASSYSGVSYNEQFF. CDR3 DNA sequence: TGTGCCAGCAGTTATTCAGGGGTATCCTACAATGAGCAGTTCTTC.

The chain uses TRBV27 and TRBJ1-6; TRBD1 is a possible D gene (5 bases). This CDR3 contains 17 residues. Trimming removed 8 bases at V and 0 bases at J, with 17 bases between. Germline V gene sequence: CDR1 MNHEY, CDR2 SMNVEV (reference sequence). CDR3 nucleotide sequence: TGTGCCAGCTGTCAGGGTTGGACCCACTCCTATAATTCACCCCTCCACTTT. Its protein product is CASCQGWTHSYNSPLHF.

There are a few counts of this clone. The CDR3 DNA reads TGTGCCAGCAGCTCGGACAGGGAGAAGCCCCAGCATTTT. This sequence encodes CASSSDREKPQHF. The chain links TRBV7-2 to TRBJ1-5; 8 nucleotides line up with TRBD1. CDR3 length: 13 residues. Trimming cost V 4 bases and J 8 bases; bases outside gene matches: 4. Looked up from germline, CDR1 is SGHTA and CDR2 is FQGNSA. The entire variable domain, with the rest obtained from reference TRBV7-2 and TRBJ1-5, is as follows: GAGVSQSPSNKVTEKGKDVELRCDPISGHTALYWYRQSLGQGLEFLIYFQGNSAPDKSGLPSDRFSAERTGGSVSTLTIQRTQQEDSAVYLCASSSDREKPQHFGDGTRLSIL.

J is TRBJ1-2 and V is TRBV7-9; D is uncertain. The V gene's germline CDR1 is SEHNR and CDR2 FQNEAQ (reference sequence). V lost 5 bases and J lost 4, with 11 bases in between. The CDR3 totals 13 residues. DNA of the CDR3: TGTGCCAGCAGCCGGGGTTCTGGCTATGGCTACACCTTC. Translating it yields CASSRGSGYGYTF. The full variable domain, rest sourced from reference TRBV7-9 and TRBJ1-2, is DTGVSQNPRHKITKRGQNVTFRCDPISEHNRLYWYRQTLGQGPEFLTYFQNEAQLEKSRLLSDRFSAERPKGSFSTLEIQRTEQGDSAMYLCASSRGSGYGYTFGSGTRLTVV.

V gene TRBV7-2 combines with J gene TRBJ1-6; a possible D gene is TRBD1 (6 bases). CDR1 is SGHTA, CDR2 FQGNSA, per germline. Deletions cut 1 base from V and 6 bases from J, with 13 bases between. There are 16 residues in the CDR3. Here the CDR3 reads CASSLVGARSNSPLHF. The CDR3 nucleotides are TGTGCCAGCAGCTTAGTGGGGGCCAGGAGTAATTCACCCCTCCACTTT.

The rearrangement links TRBV5-4 to TRBJ2-7; 10 bases agree with TRBD2. Trimming took 8 bases from V and 6 from J; bases not matched to a gene: 8. The germline CDR1 and CDR2 sequences are SGHNT and YYREEE (reference sequence). This CDR3 comprises 13 residues. CDR3 coding DNA: TGTGCCAGTACTAGCGGGGCCGGCTTCGAGCAGTACTTC. Translating it yields CASTSGAGFEQYF.

This chain uses TRBV27 with TRBJ2-7; 16 nucleotides agree with TRBD2. CDR3 size: 21 residues. Germline V gives CDR1 MNHEY, CDR2 SMNVEV (reference sequence). After removal of 6 bases from V and 0 bases from J, the junction contained 17 bases not matched to a gene. The CDR3 nucleotides read TGTGCCAGCAGCTCAACCCCCTTGGGGACTAGCGGGAGGGCCTTCTCCTACGAGCAGTACTTC. This translates into CASSSTPLGTSGRAFSYEQYF.

The chain is built from TRBV7-2 and TRBJ2-1; 10 bases match TRBD2. V gave up 2 bases and J gave up 9 bases; unmatched junction bases: 19. CDR1 is SGHTA and CDR2 is FQGNSA in the germline V gene. The CDR3 loop spans 19 amino acids. This chain's CDR3 is CASSLSLRMIAGGLSEQFF. DNA for the CDR3: TGTGCCAGCAGCTTAAGCCTTAGGATGATAGCGGGAGGACTAAGTGAGCAGTTCTTC.

The chain has TRBV7-2 and TRBJ1-1; unclear D gene. Germline V gene lookup returns CDR1 SGHTA and CDR2 FQGNSA. V lost 1 base, J lost 10 bases, and 10 bases lay in between. The length of the CDR3 is 12 residues. CDR3 sequence (DNA): TGTGCCAGCAGCTTAGACGTGGGCCCAGCTTTCTTT. Residues: CASSLDVGPAFF.

This clone was seen only a few times. V gene TRBV7-8 combines with J gene TRBJ1-1; perhaps TRBD1 as D (6 bases). V shed 8 bases and J shed 11 bases, with 15 bases lying between them. This CDR3 spans 11 amino acids. In germline, CDR1 is SGHVS, CDR2 FQNEAQ. CDR3 residues: CASGQGSAAFF. CDR3 bases: TGTGCCAGCGGCCAGGGGTCGGCGGCTTTCTTT.

J is TRBJ2-1 and V is TRBV19; a weak D match, TRBD1 (5 bases). Germline-derived CDR1 and CDR2 are LNHDA and SQIVND (reference sequence). V was cut by 5 bases and J by 7 bases, with 9 bases left in between. This CDR3 contains 12 residues. In DNA, the CDR3 is TGTGCCAGTAGTGTCAGGGTTAATGAGCAGTTCTTC. It encodes CASSVRVNEQFF.

In regard to this clone: At the DNA level, this CDR3 is encoded by other sequences in the same sample as well. The chain joins TRBV19 to TRBJ1-1; 7 bases fit TRBD1. The CDR3 loop spans 15 amino acids. V lost 3 bases, J lost 2 bases, and 6 bases stayed unmatched. Germline assignment: CDR1 LNHDA and CDR2 SQIVND (reference sequence). The CDR3 region is CASSIGRQGNTEAFF. CDR3 sequence (DNA): TGTGCCAGTAGTATTGGAAGACAGGGAAACACTGAAGCTTTCTTT.

This clone is a singleton in its sample. The chain combines TRBV6-6 with TRBJ1-1, with D perhaps matching TRBD1 (5 bases). V lost 0 bases to trimming and J lost 4 bases, with 12 bases between them. The germline V gene has CDR1 MNHNY and CDR2 SVGAGI (reference sequence). The CDR3 is made up of 15 amino acids. CDR3 residues: CASSYSIGRGTEAFF. In nucleotides, the CDR3 is TGTGCCAGCAGTTACTCGATTGGAAGGGGCACTGAAGCTTTCTTT.

This chain uses TRBV9 with TRBJ1-1, with a weak D call TRBD1 (5 bases). Germline V gives CDR1 SGDLS, CDR2 YYNGEE. The CDR3 contains 14 residues. Between the trimmed V and J ends, which lost 1 base and 10 bases, there was a span of 17 bases. CDR3 nucleotides: TGTGCCAGCAGCGTACAGGGTACCATAGCATCAGCTTTCTTT. Its translation is CASSVQGTIASAFF.

The V call is TRBV6-6, the J call TRBJ1-2; 7 bases line up with TRBD1. Germline V gene data show CDR1 as MNHNY and CDR2 as SVGAGI (reference sequence). CDR3 length equals 12 residues. With 6 bases clipped from V and 3 bases from J, the junction kept 1 base outside the gene matches. The CDR3 loop reads CASRDRDYGYTF. CDR3 bases: TGTGCCAGCAGAGACAGGGACTATGGCTACACCTTC.

A single count supports this clone. V is TRBV20-1 and J is TRBJ2-7; D possibly corresponds to TRBD2 (6 bases). This CDR3 spans 14 amino acids. Germline loops: CDR1 DFQATT, CDR2 SNEGSKA (reference sequence). The germline V and J ends were trimmed by 4 bases and 3 bases, with 16 bases remaining between them. CDR3 sequence reads: CSAIELASNYEQYF. CDR3 DNA: TGCAGTGCTATTGAGCTAGCGAGTAACTACGAGCAGTACTTC.

The chain combines TRBV19 with TRBJ2-5, with D perhaps matching TRBD1 (5 bases). CDR3 size: 15 residues. Germline CDR1 is LNHDA and CDR2 is SQIVND (reference sequence). V was clipped by 5 bases and J by 5 bases, with 18 bases between them. The CDR3 bases are TGTGCCAGTAGTGATGTTGGGGCGCTCGTGGAGACCCAGTACTTC. Its translation: CASSDVGALVETQYF. The full variable domain, its missing parts supplied by reference TRBV19 and TRBJ2-5, is DGGITQSPKYLFRKEGQNVTLSCEQNLNHDAMYWYRQDPGQGLRLIYYSQIVNDFQKGDIAEGYSVSREKKESFPLTVTSAQKNPTAFYLCASSDVGALVETQYFGPGTRLLVL.